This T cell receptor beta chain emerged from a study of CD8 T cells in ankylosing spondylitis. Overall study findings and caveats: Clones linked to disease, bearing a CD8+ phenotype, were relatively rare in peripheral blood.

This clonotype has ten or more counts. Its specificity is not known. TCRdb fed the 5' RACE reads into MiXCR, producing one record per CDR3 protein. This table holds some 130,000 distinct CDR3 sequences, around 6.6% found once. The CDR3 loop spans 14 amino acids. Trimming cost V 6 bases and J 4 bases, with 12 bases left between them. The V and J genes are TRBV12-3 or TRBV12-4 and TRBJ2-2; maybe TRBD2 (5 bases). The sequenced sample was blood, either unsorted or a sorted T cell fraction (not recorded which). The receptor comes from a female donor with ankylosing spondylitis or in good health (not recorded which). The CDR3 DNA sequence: TGTGCCAGCAGAATCCCCGCGGGCACCGGGGAGCTGTTTTTT. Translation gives CASRIPAGTGELFF.